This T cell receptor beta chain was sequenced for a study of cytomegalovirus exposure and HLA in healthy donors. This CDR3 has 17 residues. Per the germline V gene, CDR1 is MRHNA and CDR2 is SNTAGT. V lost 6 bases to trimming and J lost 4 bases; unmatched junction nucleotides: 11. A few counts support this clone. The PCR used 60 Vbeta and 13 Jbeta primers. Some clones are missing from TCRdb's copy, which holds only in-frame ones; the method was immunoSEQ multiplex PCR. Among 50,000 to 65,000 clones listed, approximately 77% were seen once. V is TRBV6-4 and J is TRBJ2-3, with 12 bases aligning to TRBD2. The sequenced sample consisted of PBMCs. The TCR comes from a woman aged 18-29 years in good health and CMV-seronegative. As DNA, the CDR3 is TGTGCCAGCAGCGAAGGTGCTGGACTAGCGGGATCAGATACGCAGTATTTT. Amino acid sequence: CASSEGAGLAGSDTQYF.